This TCR beta chain stems from a study of T cell repertoires in ileal Crohn's disease. Study summary: Thiopurines (under 12) or anti-TNF agents (approximately 19) were given postoperatively to about half.

The method was immunoSEQ multiplex PCR; TCRdb's version includes in-frame clones alone and lacks a portion of them. Among roughly 15,000 clones, approximately 81% were seen once, and the ten largest hold approximately 6.9%. Germline values: CDR1 MDHEN, CDR2 SYDVKM. The CDR3 loop spans 14 amino acids. Trimming cost V 5 bases and J 2 bases, with 12 bases left between them. The source is an adult with Crohn's disease. The chain is built from TRBV28 and TRBJ1-1, with D possibly being TRBD1 (6 bases). Sequenced input: ileal tissue. The CDR3 sequence: CASSLTGPNTEAFF. CDR3 nucleotides: TGTGCCAGCAGTCTGACAGGCCCTAACACTGAAGCTTTCTTT.